This TCR beta chain is from a study of cytotoxic CD8 clonotypes in ibrutinib-treated CLL. The planned depth of sequencing spanned 1 in 200,000 to 1 in 1 million T cells. TCRdb's copy holds only in-frame clones and misses some; the assay was immunoSEQ multiplex PCR. The data contain around 52,000 clones, 56% of them seen just once; the ten biggest clones take up about a fifth. Study-level points and caveats: Clonality showed a rise at ibrutinib response that reversed toward baseline at progression. Public clonotypes showed up rarely, and on treatment they shrank or held steady. The study found baseline clonality above age-matched healthy donors, tracking circulating CD8+ T-cell counts.

A remark on this clone: Antigen: not known.

The origin of this receptor is a human donor with chronic lymphocytic leukemia. Specimen: PBMCs, collected after 24 months of ibrutinib treatment.

As DNA, the CDR3 is TGTGCCAGTAGCAGGGCCCCCGGGGTGAACACCGGGGAGCTGTTTTTT. Protein product: CASSRAPGVNTGELFF. J is TRBJ2-2 and V is TRBV19; tentatively, D is TRBD1 or TRBD2 (5 bases each). In germline, CDR1 is LNHDA, CDR2 SQIVND (reference sequence). The CDR3 runs 16 residues. V lost 6 bases and J 1 base, leaving 15 bases between the germline ends.